Included here is one T cell receptor beta chain sequence, with context. The sample comes from a study of blood T cell repertoires in COVID-19. The table came from immunoSEQ multiplex PCR; TCRdb's copy has only in-frame clones and leaves some out. The table includes 200,000 to 250,000 clones, almost 85% detected once. The specimen sequenced was PBMCs or T cells enriched from blood (not recorded which). The TCR sequence derives from a woman in her forties or fifties with acute COVID-19.

The CDR3 coding sequence is TGTGCCACCAGTGAGGACACATACACCGGGGAGCTGTTTTTT. Residues: CATSEDTYTGELFF. This chain uses TRBV24-1 with TRBJ2-2; perhaps TRBD1 as D (5 bases). Germline V CDR1 and CDR2: KGHDR, SFDVKD. The ends were cut back, 4 bases at V and 3 bases at J, with 8 bases in the middle. CDR3 size: 14 residues.